The T cell receptor (beta chain) under discussion was sequenced for a study of blood T cell repertoires in COVID-19 (dated by TCRdb to 2018 to 2020). As for the study more broadly: The collaborator samples originated in the United States, Italy and Spain and spanned the acute and convalescent phases of COVID-19. The prospective study material was composed of cDNA or gDNA derived from T cells, B-cell-depleted T cells, or PBMCs. The dataset comprised deeply sampled blood TCRbeta repertoires from subjects exposed to, actively infected with, or recovered from COVID-19. A freely available public database, intended as a resource for researchers studying the immune response to SARS-CoV-2, is where the repertoires were released. The samples were drawn from the first 160 participants of the ongoing ImmuneRACE study and from 1,200 or so subjects provided by 6 global collaborators. Nearly every sample came with metadata listing a de-identified subject ID, COVID-19 status, age in years and sex. Where HLA class I and class II types were available, the types were taken from metadata supplied by the sample provider, not from assay-based typing. General study outcomes and caveats: How much clinical and demographic metadata was included differed by source and by participant, and the metadata was provided uncurated.

This clone was recorded only once. Its antigen has not been determined. No base-level quality is on record; no much larger clone is a single base apart. For CDR1 and CDR2, the germline V gene (reference sequence) lists LGHDT and YNNKEL. At the junction V is shortened by 4 bases and J by 3 bases; bases outside the gene matches: 8. The cysteine opens and the phenylalanine closes a CDR3 of 15 amino acids. Of all the DNA, just the CDR3 is kept, 45 bases in frame from base 1. Participants in the prospective study were aged roughly 18 to 100 years, lived in under 30 United States geographic areas, and enrolled through a virtual design. In the prospective study, cohorts were assigned on the basis of participant-reported clinical history obtained from a screening survey and a study questionnaire. ImmuneRACE Cohort 3 recovered participants were defined by two consecutive negative NP/OP PCR tests, healthcare professional clearance, or symptom resolution. Each participant in the prospective study had whole blood, serum and a nasopharyngeal or oropharyngeal swab collected by mobile phlebotomists. Participants in the prospective study had the option to provide additional blood draws and questionnaires over a roughly 2-month period. Before DNA extraction, blood samples from the prospective study were shipped at room temperature or frozen.

TCRbeta CDR3 regions were amplified from genomic DNA by means of the immunoSEQ Assay, a bias-controlled multiplex PCR. Regarding the original processing steps: Nucleated cell counts per sample were estimated from amplification of reference gene primers within the assay. To quantify the absolute abundance of each unique TCRbeta CDR3 rearrangement, sequence reads were collapsed and filtered. For each sample, productive Simpson clonality was calculated as the square root of Simpson's diversity index over productive rearrangements. Here the immuneACCESS table is served through TCRdb, limited to in-frame sequences with V and J called. Missing clones are a known gap in these copies; in checked studies unresolved V genes cover under half, and the rest lacks a known reason. The DNA was the basis for D and trimming; V, J and clone size are from that table. This sample holds 200,000 to 250,000 clones; about 80% were observed only once. The leading ten clones occupy 1.8% of the sample.

The clonotype was recovered from a man aged 55 to 70 who had recovered from COVID-19. Material: PBMCs or T cells enriched from blood (not recorded which). Rearrangement joined TRBV3-1 (or the pseudogene TRBV3-2) to TRBJ2-5; TRBD2 aligns with 7 central bases. The CDR3 in this case is CASSLLGLKEETQYF. The nucleotide sequence reads as follows: TGTGCCAGCAGCCTGTTGGGACTAAAGGAAGAGACCCAGTACTTC.